This TCR beta chain stems from a study of Ad26.COV2.S vaccination and SARS-CoV-2 variants. This clone was recorded only once. As yet, its antigen is unknown. Assay used: immunoSEQ multiplex PCR; TCRdb lists only in-frame clones, some missing. Counted here are about 350,000 clones, roughly 94% occurring once; the ten biggest clones make up around 4%. Study-level points and caveats: Following vaccination, spike-specific CD8+ and CD4+ T cell responses reportedly exhibited substantial breadth. Vaccine recipients had higher spike-specific TCR breadth than placebo recipients.

The CDR3 consists of 16 residues. The J gene is TRBJ1-1, the V gene TRBV21-1. TRBV21-1 is an annotated pseudogene. The material sequenced was peripheral blood, taken after recovery from COVID-19. The TCR comes from a human donor who had recovered from COVID-19. The CDR3 spells CASSKESRGRVTEAFF. The CDR3 coding sequence is TGTGCCAGCAGCAAAGAATCCCGTGGGAGGGTAACTGAAGCTTTCTTT.